This T cell receptor beta chain was obtained from a study of T cells in Graves' hyperthyroidism and ophthalmopathy. Whole-study context: Prior to any treatment, at the point of initial diagnosis, peripheral blood was collected. Study results and limitations: Appearing also in blood were most of the thyroid clonotypes expanded above 0.001.

Using RNA transcripts as the source, TCR beta CDR3 regions were amplified. Researchers ran a first-round RT-PCR on the TCR CDR3 using the HTBI primer set. MiXCR was run by TCRdb on the multiplex PCR reads, yielding one entry per CDR3 protein. The sample holds some 650,000 distinct CDR3 sequences, 16% seen once. Ten or more counts support this clonotype. As yet, its antigen is unknown. Enrolled ophthalmopathy patients presented with a Clinical Activity Score of at least 3, a NOSPECS grade of at least 4, and disease duration under 3 months. Any patient presenting with uncontrolled infection, other autoimmune disease, pregnancy or lactation was left out. In germline, CDR1 is GTSNPN, CDR2 SVGIG (reference sequence). V lost 5 bases to trimming and J lost 5 bases, with 13 bases between them. The CDR3 is made up of 13 amino acids.

The sequenced sample consisted of blood. The genes are TRBV30 and TRBJ2-1; a possible D gene is TRBD2 (6 bases). This receptor was identified in a woman in her thirties or forties with Graves' ophthalmopathy. The DNA of the CDR3 is TGTGCCTGGGGCCTAGCGTACAACAATGAGCAGTTCTTC. Translation gives CAWGLAYNNEQFF.